What follows are 16 T cell receptor beta chains derived from one specimen sequenced in a study of CXCR3-negative and CXCR3-positive naive CD8 T cells. Study findings and constraints: TRB CDR3s of CXCR3-positive naive cells were more hydrophobic than those of CXCR3-negative naive cells.

Antigens of these TCRs are unknown. The authors made the TRB cDNA libraries by 5' RACE using UMI labels. TCRdb re-called the 5' RACE reads and catalogs CDR3 proteins one per entry, DNA excluded. This sample's table reports 120,000 to 150,000 distinct CDR3 sequences. The sequenced sample consisted of naive CXCR3+ CD8+ T cells from blood. The sample's subset: CD45RO-CCR7+CD27+CD95- naive CD8+ T cells expressing CXCR3 (TNR3+). The receptors here all came from a human donor in good health. Some clones in this sample may be carry-over from other donors' samples.

V and J are TRBV11-2 and TRBJ1-1; TCRdb designates TRBD1, a call that cannot be tested without DNA. Germline V CDR1 and CDR2: SGHAT, FQNNGV. The CDR3 runs 15 residues. CDR3 sequence reads: CASSLRQGADTEAFF.

J is TRBJ2-6 and V is TRBV29-1; no DNA is available, so the TRBD1 call from TCRdb remains unchecked. The CDR3 runs to 14 residues. Germline CDR1 is SQVTM and CDR2 is ANQGSEA. The CDR3 loop is CSVPPPGGANVLTF.

The chain carries TRBV6-2 or TRBV6-3 and TRBJ2-7; lacking DNA, the TRBD2 call made by TCRdb goes unchecked. The CDR3 extends over 13 amino acids. CDR1 MNHEY and CDR2 SVGEGT come from the germline V gene. The CDR3 loop reads CASSPPGRAEQYF.

The chain has TRBV27 and TRBJ2-1. Per the germline V gene, CDR1 is MNHEY and CDR2 is SMNVEV (reference sequence). The CDR3 is made up of 14 amino acids. The CDR3 here is CASSPEVSVYEQFF.

The V and J genes are TRBV6-2 or TRBV6-3 and TRBJ2-3. Germline loops: CDR1 MNHEY, CDR2 SVGEGT. CDR3 size: 16 residues. Here the CDR3 reads CASSYDRLFLTDTQYF.

The rearrangement links TRBV28 to TRBJ1-1; checking the TCRdb D call of TRBD1 is not possible without DNA. The germline V gene encodes CDR1 MDHEN and CDR2 SYDVKM. The CDR3 contains 13 residues. CDR3 loop: CASSQEPRGEAFF.

This sequence joins TRBV14 and TRBJ2-7; TCRdb gives TRBD2 as the D gene, but with no DNA this cannot be confirmed. This CDR3 has 13 residues. Germline V gives CDR1 SGHDN, CDR2 FVKESK. The CDR3 loop reads CASGRMVPYEQYF.

The V gene is TRBV29-1, the J gene TRBJ1-1; TCRdb indicates TRBD1, and absent DNA this call remains unverified. Germline CDR1 is SQVTM and CDR2 is ANQGSEA. The CDR3 extends over 13 amino acids. CDR3 sequence reads: CSVNLGANTEAFF.

J is TRBJ2-1 and V is TRBV3-1; no DNA is available, so the TRBD2 call from TCRdb remains unchecked. CDR1 is LGHDT, CDR2 YNNKEL, per germline (reference sequence). This CDR3 spans 15 amino acids. The CDR3 loop is CASTSGLAGNNEQFF.

V usage is TRBV29-1 and J usage is TRBJ1-2; the TCRdb call, TRBD1, lacks DNA for checking. The CDR3 runs 12 residues. In germline, CDR1 is SQVTM, CDR2 ANQGSEA. CDR3 region: CSVLQGDYGYTF.

The V gene is TRBV3-1, the J gene TRBJ2-3; TCRdb picks TRBD1, but there is no DNA to check that call. CDR1 and CDR2 (germline): LGHDT, YNNKEL (reference sequence). The length of the CDR3 is 15 residues. The CDR3 here is CASSQDSPHTDTQYF.

The rearrangement uses TRBV7-9 and TRBJ1-1. The CDR3 has 14 residues. The germline V gene has CDR1 SEHNR and CDR2 FQNEAQ (reference sequence). CDR3: CASSPTQGITEAFF.

The chain links TRBV9 to TRBJ2-7; as DNA is missing, the TRBD1 call by TCRdb cannot be tested. Germline V gene data show CDR1 as SGDLS and CDR2 as YYNGEE. This CDR3 comprises 17 residues. The CDR3 is CASSYKIRQRKSYEQYF.

The rearrangement joins TRBV19 to TRBJ2-1; TCRdb indicates TRBD2, and absent DNA this call remains unverified. This CDR3 is built from 14 residues. From germline, CDR1 is LNHDA and CDR2 SQIVND (reference sequence). The CDR3 sequence: CASSPSGRGYEQFF.

The chain joins TRBV29-1 to TRBJ2-1; absent DNA, TCRdb's TRBD2 call cannot be checked. Germline loops: CDR1 SQVTM, CDR2 ANQGSEA. The CDR3 spans 15 residues. This chain's CDR3 is CSVASSGDTYNEQFF.

The genes are TRBV7-9 and TRBJ1-1. CDR3 length: 13 residues. Germline V lookup: CDR1 SEHNR, CDR2 FQNEAQ (reference sequence). CDR3 in amino acids: CASSLDTYTEAFF.